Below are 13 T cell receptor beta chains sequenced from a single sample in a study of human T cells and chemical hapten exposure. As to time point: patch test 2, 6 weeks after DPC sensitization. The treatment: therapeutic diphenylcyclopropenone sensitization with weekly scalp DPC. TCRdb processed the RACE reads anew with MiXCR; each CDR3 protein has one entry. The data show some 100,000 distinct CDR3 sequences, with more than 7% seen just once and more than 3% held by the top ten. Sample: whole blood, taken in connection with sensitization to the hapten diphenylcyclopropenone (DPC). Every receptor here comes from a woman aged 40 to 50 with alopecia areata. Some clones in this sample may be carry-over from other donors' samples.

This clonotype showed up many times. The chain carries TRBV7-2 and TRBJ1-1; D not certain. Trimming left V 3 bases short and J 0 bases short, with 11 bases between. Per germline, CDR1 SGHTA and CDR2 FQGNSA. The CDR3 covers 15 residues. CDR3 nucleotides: TGTGCCAGCAGCTTCCTCCCGCTTATGAACACTGAAGCTTTCTTT. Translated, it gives CASSFLPLMNTEAFF.

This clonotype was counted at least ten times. CDR3 bases: TGTGCCAGCAGGATCATGAACACTGAAGCTTTCTTT. Protein sequence: CASRIMNTEAFF. The gene calls are TRBV6-6 and TRBJ1-1; D unresolved. V was shortened by 6 bases and J by 0 bases, with 5 bases between the two germline ends. This CDR3 comprises 12 residues. Germline V CDR1 and CDR2: MNHNY, SVGAGI (reference sequence).

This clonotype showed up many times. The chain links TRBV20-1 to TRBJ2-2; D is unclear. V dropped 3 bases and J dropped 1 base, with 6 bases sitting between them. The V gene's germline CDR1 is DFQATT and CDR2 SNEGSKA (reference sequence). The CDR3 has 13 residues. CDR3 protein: CSASRQNTGELFF. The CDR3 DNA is TGCAGTGCTAGTAGGCAGAACACCGGGGAGCTGTTTTTT.

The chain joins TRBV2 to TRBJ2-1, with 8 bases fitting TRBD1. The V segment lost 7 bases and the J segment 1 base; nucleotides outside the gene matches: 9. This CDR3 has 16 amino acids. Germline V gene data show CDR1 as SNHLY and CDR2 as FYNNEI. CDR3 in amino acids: CASIGLQGASYNEQFF. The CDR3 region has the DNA TGTGCCAGCATCGGACTTCAGGGGGCATCCTACAATGAGCAGTTCTTC. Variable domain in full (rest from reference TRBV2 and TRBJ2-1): EPEVTQTPSHQVTQMGQEVILRCVPISNHLYFYWYRQILGQKVEFLVSFYNNEISEKSEIFDDQFSVERPDGSNFTLKIRSTKLEDSAMYFCASIGLQGASYNEQFFGPGTRLTVL.

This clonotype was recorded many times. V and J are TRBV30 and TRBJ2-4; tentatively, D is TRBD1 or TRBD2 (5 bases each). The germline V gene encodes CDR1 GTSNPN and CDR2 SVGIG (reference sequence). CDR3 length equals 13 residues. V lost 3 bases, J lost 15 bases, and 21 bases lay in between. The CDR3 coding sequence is TGTGCCTGGAGCACTCTGAGGGGAGCAGGGCGGTACTTC. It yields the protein CAWSTLRGAGRYF.

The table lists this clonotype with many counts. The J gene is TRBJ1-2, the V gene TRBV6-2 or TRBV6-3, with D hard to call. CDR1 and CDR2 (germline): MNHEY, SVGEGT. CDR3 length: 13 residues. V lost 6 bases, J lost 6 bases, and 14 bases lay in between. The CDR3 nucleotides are TGTGCCAGCAGCCCCGTTCCAATGGATGGCTACACCTTC. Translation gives CASSPVPMDGYTF.

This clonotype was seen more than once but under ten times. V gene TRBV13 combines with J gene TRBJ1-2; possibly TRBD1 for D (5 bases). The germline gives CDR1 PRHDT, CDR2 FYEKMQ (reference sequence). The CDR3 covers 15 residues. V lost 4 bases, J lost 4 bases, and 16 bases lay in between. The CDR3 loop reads CASSSGTGSFYGYTF. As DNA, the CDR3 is TGTGCCAGCAGCTCCGGGACTGGGAGTTTCTATGGCTACACCTTC.

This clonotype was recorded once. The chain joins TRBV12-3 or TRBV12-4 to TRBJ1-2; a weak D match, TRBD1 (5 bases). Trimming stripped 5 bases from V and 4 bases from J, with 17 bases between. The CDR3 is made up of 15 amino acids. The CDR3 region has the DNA TGTGCCAGCAGTAACCCTCAGACAGAGGGCTATGGCTACACCTTC. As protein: CASSNPQTEGYGYTF.

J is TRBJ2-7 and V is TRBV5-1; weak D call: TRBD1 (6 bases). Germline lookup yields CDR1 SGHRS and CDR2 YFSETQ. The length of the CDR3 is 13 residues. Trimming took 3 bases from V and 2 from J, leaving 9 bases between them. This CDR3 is CASSSRGAYEQYF. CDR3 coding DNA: TGCGCCAGCAGCTCCAGGGGAGCCTACGAGCAGTACTTC.

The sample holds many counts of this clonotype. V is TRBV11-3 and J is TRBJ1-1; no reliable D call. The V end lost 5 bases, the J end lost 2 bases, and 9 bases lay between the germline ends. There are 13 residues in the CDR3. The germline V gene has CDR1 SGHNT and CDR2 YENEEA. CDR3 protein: CASSTAGNTEAFF. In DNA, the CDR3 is TGTGCCAGCAGCACCGCCGGAAACACTGAAGCTTTCTTT.

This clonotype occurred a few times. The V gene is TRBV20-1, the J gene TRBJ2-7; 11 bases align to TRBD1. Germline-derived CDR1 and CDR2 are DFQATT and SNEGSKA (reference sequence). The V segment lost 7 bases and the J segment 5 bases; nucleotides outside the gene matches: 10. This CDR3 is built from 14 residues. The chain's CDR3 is CSVERDRGINEQYF. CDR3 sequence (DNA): TGCAGTGTTGAAAGGGACAGGGGGATAAACGAGCAGTACTTC.

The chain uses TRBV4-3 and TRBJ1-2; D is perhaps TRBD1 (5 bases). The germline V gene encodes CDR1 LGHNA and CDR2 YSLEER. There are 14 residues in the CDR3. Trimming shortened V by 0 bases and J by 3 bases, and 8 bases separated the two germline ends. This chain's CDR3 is CASSQDRGDYGYTF. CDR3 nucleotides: TGCGCCAGCAGCCAAGATCGGGGGGACTATGGCTACACCTTC.

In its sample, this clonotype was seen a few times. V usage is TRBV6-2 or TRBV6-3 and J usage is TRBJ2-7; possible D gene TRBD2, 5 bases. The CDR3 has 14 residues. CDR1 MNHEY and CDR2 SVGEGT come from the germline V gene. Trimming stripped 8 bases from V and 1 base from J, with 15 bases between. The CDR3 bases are TGTGCCAGCCGAGGGCACGGACCTTCCTACGAGCAGTACTTC. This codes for CASRGHGPSYEQYF.